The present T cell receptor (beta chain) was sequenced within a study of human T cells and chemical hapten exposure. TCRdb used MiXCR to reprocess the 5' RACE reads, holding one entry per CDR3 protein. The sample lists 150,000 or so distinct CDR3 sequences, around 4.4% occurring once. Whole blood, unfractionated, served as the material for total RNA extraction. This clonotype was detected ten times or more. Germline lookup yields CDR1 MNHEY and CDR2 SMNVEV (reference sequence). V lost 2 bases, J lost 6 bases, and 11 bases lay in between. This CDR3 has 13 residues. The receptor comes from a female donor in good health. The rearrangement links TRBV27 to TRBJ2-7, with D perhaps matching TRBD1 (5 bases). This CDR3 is CASSLVQGSEQYF. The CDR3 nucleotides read TGTGCCAGCAGTTTAGTGCAGGGCTCCGAGCAGTACTTC.